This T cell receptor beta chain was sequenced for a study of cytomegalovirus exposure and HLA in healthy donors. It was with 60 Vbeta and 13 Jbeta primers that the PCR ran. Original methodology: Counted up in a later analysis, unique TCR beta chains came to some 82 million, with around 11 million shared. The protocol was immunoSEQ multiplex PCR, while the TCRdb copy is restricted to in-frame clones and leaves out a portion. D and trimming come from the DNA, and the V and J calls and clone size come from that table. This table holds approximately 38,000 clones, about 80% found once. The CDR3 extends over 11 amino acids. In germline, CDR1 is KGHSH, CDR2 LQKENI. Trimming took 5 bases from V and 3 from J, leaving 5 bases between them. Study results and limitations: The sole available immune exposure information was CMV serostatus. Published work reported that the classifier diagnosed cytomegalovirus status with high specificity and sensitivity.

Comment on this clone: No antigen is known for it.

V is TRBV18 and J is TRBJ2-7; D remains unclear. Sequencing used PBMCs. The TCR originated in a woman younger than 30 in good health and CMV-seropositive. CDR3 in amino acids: CASSAGYEQYF. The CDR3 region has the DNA TGTGCCAGCTCAGCAGGCTACGAGCAGTACTTC.